These 4 T cell receptor beta chains were all obtained from the same sample, sequenced in a study of T-cell reconstitution after alpha-beta-depleted transplantation in children. The TCRbeta library was prepared with unique molecular identifiers. TCRdb re-called the PCR reads with MiXCR, one entry per CDR3 protein. Of some 150,000 distinct CDR3 sequences in the sample, 8.8% were seen once. This specimen consisted of PBMCs, mostly from graft donor cells, obtained 180 days after TCRalphabeta/CD19-depleted stem cell transplant. These receptor sequences come from a female patient aged 2 to 10 who had a stem cell transplant for congenital amegakaryocytic thrombocytopenia, so the T cells may come from the graft donor.

This clonotype was seen many times. The chain combines TRBV6-1 with TRBJ1-5, with D possibly TRBD1 on 6 matching bases. The CDR3 is made up of 17 amino acids. V dropped 4 bases and J dropped 4 bases, with 20 bases sitting between them. The germline gives CDR1 MNHNS, CDR2 SASEGT. The CDR3 loop reads CASSAGWGAGLNQPQHF. The CDR3 coding sequence is TGTGCCAGCAGTGCTGGTTGGGGGGCAGGACTAAATCAGCCCCAGCATTTT.

This clonotype was counted ten times or more. The rearrangement links TRBV29-1 to TRBJ2-3; TRBD1 might be the D (5 bases). The ends were cut back, 7 bases at V and 2 bases at J, with 16 bases in the middle. CDR3 length: 14 residues. Per germline, CDR1 SQVTM and CDR2 ANQGSEA. The CDR3 sequence is CSGGQGSFTDTQYF. The CDR3 bases are TGCAGCGGCGGACAAGGTTCCTTCACAGATACGCAGTATTTT.

This clonotype came up a few times. This chain joins TRBV18 and TRBJ1-3; the D is unclear. Per the germline V gene, CDR1 is KGHSH and CDR2 is LQKENI. V was pared by 3 bases and J by 0 bases, with 9 bases between. The CDR3 is 15 residues long. The CDR3 reads CASSPVAFSGNTIYF. The CDR3 DNA reads TGTGCCAGCTCACCGGTGGCTTTCTCTGGAAACACCATATATTTT.

This clonotype has ten or more counts. V usage is TRBV5-6 and J usage is TRBJ2-2; 7 nucleotides align to TRBD1. V dropped 0 bases and J dropped 4; count of bases not matched to a gene: 3. Germline V gene lookup returns CDR1 SGHDT and CDR2 YYEEEE. The length of the CDR3 is 15 residues. CDR3 coding DNA: TGTGCCAGCAGCTTGGAAGGGGGCTTCACCGGGGAGCTGTTTTTT. Amino acid sequence: CASSLEGGFTGELFF.